The clone carrying this T cell receptor (beta chain) was seen more than once but under ten times. Its antigen is not known. The data stem from a study of CD8+ T cells in alopecia areata. Study conclusions and caveats: It was lesional scalp, especially alopecia totalis/universalis, that showed higher clonality than normal scalp. Numerous expanded lesional clones remained in scalp and blood during tofacitinib.

Reverse transcribed after extraction, RNA yielded cDNA as the sequencing template. Data came from immunoSEQ multiplex PCR; TCRdb stores just in-frame clones and leaves some out. Of approximately 160,000 clones in the sample, around three fifths are singletons; the top ten hold around 14%. The germline V gene encodes CDR1 SNHLY and CDR2 FYNNEI. The CDR3 sequence is 14 residues long. The V end lost 1 base, the J end lost 6 bases, and 9 bases lay between the germline ends. Treatment defined: oral pan-JAK inhibitor, 5-10 mg twice daily. Samples from alopecia areata patients were lesional scalp punch biopsies and peripheral blood.

The sample here was CD4+ T cells sorted from blood, taken at week 24, from a patient treated with tofacitinib. The clonotype was recovered from a human donor with alopecia areata. This chain uses TRBV2 with TRBJ2-2; D is ambiguous. The CDR3 protein is CASSEETYAGELFF. The CDR3 DNA is TGTGCCAGCAGTGAAGAGACGTATGCCGGGGAGCTGTTTTTT.